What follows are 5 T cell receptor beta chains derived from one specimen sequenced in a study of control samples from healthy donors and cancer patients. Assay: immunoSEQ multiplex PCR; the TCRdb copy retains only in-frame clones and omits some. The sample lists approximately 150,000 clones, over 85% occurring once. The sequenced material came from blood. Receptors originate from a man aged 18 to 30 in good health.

As DNA, the CDR3 is TGCGCCAGCAGCCAAGGTAAAGGGGACTCAATCTCTGGAAACACCATATATTTT. It encodes CASSQGKGDSISGNTIYF. The chain recombines TRBV4-1 with TRBJ1-3, with D possibly matching TRBD1 (5 bases). V shed 1 base and J shed 0 bases, with 16 bases lying between them. The CDR3 spans 18 residues. The germline CDR1 and CDR2 sequences are MGHRA and YSYEKL.

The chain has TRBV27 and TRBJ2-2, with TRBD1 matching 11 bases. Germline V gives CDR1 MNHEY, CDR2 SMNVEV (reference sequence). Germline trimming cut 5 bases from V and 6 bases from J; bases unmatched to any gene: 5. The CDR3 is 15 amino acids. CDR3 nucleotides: TGTGCCAGCAGTAGCGGACAGGGGGCGTCCGGGGAGCTGTTTTTT. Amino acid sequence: CASSSGQGASGELFF.

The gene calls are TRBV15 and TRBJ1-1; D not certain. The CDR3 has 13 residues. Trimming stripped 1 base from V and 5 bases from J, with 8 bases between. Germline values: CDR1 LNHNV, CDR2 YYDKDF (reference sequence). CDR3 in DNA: TGTGCCACCAGCAGAGGAGGAGGGACTGAAGCTTTCTTT. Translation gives CATSRGGGTEAFF.

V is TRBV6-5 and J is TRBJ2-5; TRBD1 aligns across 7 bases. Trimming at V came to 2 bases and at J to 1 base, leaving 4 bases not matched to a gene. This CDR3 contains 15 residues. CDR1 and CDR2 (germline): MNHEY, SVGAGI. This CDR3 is CASSYTGALQETQYF. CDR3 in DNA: TGTGCCAGCAGTTACACAGGGGCCCTCCAAGAGACCCAGTACTTC.

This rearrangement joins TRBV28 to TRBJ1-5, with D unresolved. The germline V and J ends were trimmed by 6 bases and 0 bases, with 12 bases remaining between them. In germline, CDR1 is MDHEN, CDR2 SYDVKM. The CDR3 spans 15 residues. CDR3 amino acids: CASRVGIYSNQPQHF. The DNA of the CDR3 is TGTGCCAGCAGGGTTGGAATATATAGCAATCAGCCCCAGCATTTT.